This passage covers 17 T cell receptor beta chains from one sample sequenced in a study of beta chain features in type 1 diabetes (dated by TCRdb to 2016 to 2018). Antigens for these TCRs are unknown. The method was the immunoSEQ multiplex PCR assay. The entire isolated RNA was reverse transcribed using the High Capacity cDNA Reverse Transcription Kit, and thus expressed TCRB transcripts were sequenced. TCRdb provides this immuneACCESS table in a form limited to in-frame rearrangements. Some clones are lacking; in checked studies, under half of them reflect an unresolved V gene, and why the rest are absent is not known. Here the sample has about 660,000 clones; over 12% occur a single time. Just under 0.04% of the sample goes to the ten largest clones. Broad study findings and their caveats: Type 1 diabetes patients showed a moderate but significant shortening of TCRB CDR3 length in all four CD4+ subsets.

Sequences were obtained from naive CD4+ T cells from blood. The cell subset or site label of this sample denotes: true naive CD4+ T cells. The receptors were gathered from a man between 18 and 35 years old with type 1 diabetes.

The chain is built from TRBV23-1 and TRBJ2-7, with 7 bases matching TRBD1. TRBV23-1 is known as an ORF, though its function is uncertain. J was trimmed by 4 bases and V by 6 bases; bases with no gene match: 9. CDR3 size: 14 residues. The CDR3 here is CASRYRDRLYEQYF. CDR3 bases: TGCGCCAGCAGGTACCGGGACAGACTGTACGAGCAGTACTTC.

The gene calls are TRBV15 and TRBJ1-1; D unresolved. The CDR3 has 11 residues. The germline gives CDR1 LNHNV, CDR2 YYDKDF (reference sequence). V dropped 3 bases and J dropped 8 bases, with 7 bases sitting between them. Here the CDR3 reads CATSSLDEAFF. CDR3 nucleotide sequence: TGTGCCACCAGCAGTTTGGACGAAGCTTTCTTT.

This clone was recorded at least ten times. Its ends do not fully match the called genes, so a read error is possible. This chain links TRBV7-9 with TRBJ2-3; D is undetermined. Germline CDR1 and CDR2: SEHNR and FQNEAQ (reference sequence). The CDR3 contains 9 residues. The CDR3, as DNA: TGTGCCAGCAGCCTGCCAGAGAATTTT. Its protein is CASSLPENF.

Worth noting for this clone: Different DNA sequences within this sample yield the same CDR3. The chain links TRBV5-4 to TRBJ2-5; a possible D gene is TRBD2 (5 bases). This CDR3 has 13 residues. Germline-derived CDR1 and CDR2 are SGHNT and YYREEE (reference sequence). Trimming shortened V by 0 bases and J by 5 bases, and 8 bases separated the two germline ends. The CDR3 reads CASSLGTGETQYF. CDR3 DNA: TGTGCCAGCAGCTTGGGGACTGGCGAGACCCAGTACTTC. Variable domain in full (rest from reference TRBV5-4 and TRBJ2-5): ETGVTQSPTHLIKTRGQQVTLRCSSQSGHNTVSWYQQALGQGPQFIFQYYREEENGRGNFPPRFSGLQFPNYSSELNVNALELDDSALYLCASSLGTGETQYFGPGTRLLVL.

In the case of this clone: Different DNA sequences within this sample yield the same CDR3. J is TRBJ2-2 and V is TRBV18; the match to TRBD2 covers 8 bases. In germline, CDR1 is KGHSH, CDR2 LQKENI. V dropped 0 bases and J dropped 1; count of bases not matched to a gene: 1. The length of the CDR3 is 16 residues. CDR3 coding DNA: TGTGCCAGCTCACCACCCAGCGGGGGGAACACCGGGGAGCTGTTTTTT. This translates into CASSPPSGGNTGELFF.

The chain carries TRBV5-4 and TRBJ1-2; D perhaps matches TRBD1 (6 bases). This CDR3 is built from 15 residues. The germline gives CDR1 SGHNT, CDR2 YYREEE (reference sequence). Trimming stripped 4 bases from V and 0 bases from J, with 13 bases between. The CDR3 DNA reads TGTGCCAGCAGCACGAAACAGGGATCTAACTATGGCTACACCTTC. Its protein is CASSTKQGSNYGYTF.

This chain uses TRBV27 with TRBJ2-7; no clear D. CDR1 MNHEY and CDR2 SMNVEV come from the germline V gene (reference sequence). The CDR3 length is 14 residues. Between the trimmed V and J ends, which lost 0 bases and 0 bases, there was a span of 6 bases. In nucleotides, the CDR3 is TGTGCCAGCAGTTTATCGGTGAGCTCCTACGAGCAGTACTTC. Amino acids: CASSLSVSSYEQYF.

The rearrangement uses TRBV7-2 and TRBJ1-4; D ambiguous. Trimming shortened V by 1 base and J by 4 bases, and 13 bases separated the two germline ends. CDR3 length equals 16 residues. Germline V CDR1 and CDR2: SGHTA, FQGNSA. As DNA, the CDR3 is TGTGCCAGCAGCTTAGATCTATGGAGTCTTAATGAAAAACTGTTTTTT. It encodes CASSLDLWSLNEKLFF.

The V call is TRBV9, the J call TRBJ2-5; D is possibly TRBD1 or TRBD2 (5 bases each). Per germline, CDR1 SGDLS and CDR2 YYNGEE. Trimming left V 1 base short and J 2 bases short, with 12 bases between. There are 15 residues in the CDR3. The CDR3 sequence is CASSVMRGHQETQYF. For the CDR3, the DNA is TGTGCCAGCAGCGTAATGAGGGGCCATCAAGAGACCCAGTACTTC.

The chain couples TRBV28 to TRBJ1-2; D remains unclear. The germline V and J ends were trimmed by 3 bases and 4 bases, with 9 bases remaining between them. Germline CDR1 is MDHEN and CDR2 is SYDVKM. The CDR3 totals 13 residues. CDR3 protein: CASSLKAGYGYTF. CDR3 nucleotide sequence: TGTGCCAGCAGTTTGAAGGCAGGCTATGGCTACACCTTC.

This clone was seen more than once but under ten times. The chain couples TRBV7-9 to TRBJ1-1, with D perhaps TRBD1 (5 bases). This CDR3 has 14 residues. Germline CDR1 is SEHNR and CDR2 is FQNEAQ (reference sequence). Trimming pared 5 bases from V and 0 bases from J, leaving 10 bases between. The CDR3, as DNA: TGTGCCAGCAGCCCTGACAGAGTGAACACTGAAGCTTTCTTT. Translating it yields CASSPDRVNTEAFF.

This clone showed up just a few times. The chain couples TRBV5-1 to TRBJ1-1; D remains ambiguous. The CDR3 extends over 13 amino acids. V was pared by 2 bases and J by 1 base, with 6 bases between. Germline assignment: CDR1 SGHRS and CDR2 YFSETQ. The chain's CDR3 is CASSLQPNTEAFF. The CDR3, as DNA: TGCGCCAGCAGCTTACAGCCGAACACTGAAGCTTTCTTT.

Only a few counts were recorded for this clone. The chain couples TRBV27 to TRBJ1-4; no clear D. Germline lookup yields CDR1 MNHEY and CDR2 SMNVEV (reference sequence). The CDR3 length is 18 residues. V lost 5 bases and J 8 bases, leaving 27 bases between the germline ends. CDR3 sequence (DNA): TGTGCCAGCAGTCCGTCGAGAGGGTCGGCGCGGAATGGGGAAAAACTGTTTTTT. This sequence encodes CASSPSRGSARNGEKLFF.

The V and J genes are TRBV4-2 and TRBJ2-3; possibly TRBD1 or TRBD2 for D (6 bases each). Germline V gene sequence: CDR1 LGHNA, CDR2 YNFKEQ. V gave up 4 bases and J gave up 1 base, with 9 bases separating them. CDR3 length: 14 amino acids. In DNA form, the CDR3 reads TGTGCCAGCAGCCCCGGGGGCCGCACAGATACGCAGTATTTT. Protein: CASSPGGRTDTQYF.

This clone was seen only a few times. V and J are TRBV7-9 and TRBJ1-1, with D possibly being TRBD1 (5 bases). The V gene lost 5 bases and the J gene lost 8 bases, with 15 bases spanning the gap. This CDR3 region has 13 residues. CDR1 is SEHNR and CDR2 is FQNEAQ in the germline V gene (reference sequence). CDR3 bases: TGTGCCAGCAGCGTCCTGACGCAGGGAGAAGCTTTCTTT. Translating gives CASSVLTQGEAFF.

The V call is TRBV6-1, the J call TRBJ2-7, with D possibly matching TRBD2 (5 bases). In germline, CDR1 is MNHNS, CDR2 SASEGT. V was pared by 5 bases and J by 2 bases, with 7 bases between. This CDR3 spans 12 amino acids. The CDR3 DNA reads TGTGCCAGCAGTCCCGGGACCTACGAGCAGTACTTC. Residues: CASSPGTYEQYF.

The rearrangement joins TRBV13 to TRBJ1-5; D not certain. The CDR3 is 13 residues long. V was cut by 2 bases and J by 4 bases, with 6 bases left in between. The V gene's germline CDR1 is PRHDT and CDR2 FYEKMQ (reference sequence). CDR3 DNA sequence: TGTGCCAGCAGCTTACGCAGGAATCAGCCCCAGCATTTT. This translates into CASSLRRNQPQHF.